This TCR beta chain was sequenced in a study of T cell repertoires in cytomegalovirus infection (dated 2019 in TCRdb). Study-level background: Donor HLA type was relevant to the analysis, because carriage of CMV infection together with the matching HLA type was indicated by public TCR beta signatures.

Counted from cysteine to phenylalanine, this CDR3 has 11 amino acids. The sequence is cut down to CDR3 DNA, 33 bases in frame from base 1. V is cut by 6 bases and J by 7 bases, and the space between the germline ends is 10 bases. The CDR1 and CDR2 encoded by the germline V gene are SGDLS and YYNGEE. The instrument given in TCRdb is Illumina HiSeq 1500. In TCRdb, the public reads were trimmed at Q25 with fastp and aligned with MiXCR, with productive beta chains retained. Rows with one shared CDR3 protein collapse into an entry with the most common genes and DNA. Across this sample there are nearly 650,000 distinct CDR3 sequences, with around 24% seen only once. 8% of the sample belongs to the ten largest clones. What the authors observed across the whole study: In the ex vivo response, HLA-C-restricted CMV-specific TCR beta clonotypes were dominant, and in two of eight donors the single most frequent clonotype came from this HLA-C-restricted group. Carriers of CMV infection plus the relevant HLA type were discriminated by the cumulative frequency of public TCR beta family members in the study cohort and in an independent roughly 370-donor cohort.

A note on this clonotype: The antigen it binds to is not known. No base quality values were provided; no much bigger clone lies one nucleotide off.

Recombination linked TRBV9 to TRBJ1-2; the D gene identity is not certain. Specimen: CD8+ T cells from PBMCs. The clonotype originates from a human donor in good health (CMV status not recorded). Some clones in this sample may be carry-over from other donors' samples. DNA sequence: TGTGCCAGCAACAGTAGAGGTGGCTACACCTTC. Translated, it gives CASNSRGGYTF.